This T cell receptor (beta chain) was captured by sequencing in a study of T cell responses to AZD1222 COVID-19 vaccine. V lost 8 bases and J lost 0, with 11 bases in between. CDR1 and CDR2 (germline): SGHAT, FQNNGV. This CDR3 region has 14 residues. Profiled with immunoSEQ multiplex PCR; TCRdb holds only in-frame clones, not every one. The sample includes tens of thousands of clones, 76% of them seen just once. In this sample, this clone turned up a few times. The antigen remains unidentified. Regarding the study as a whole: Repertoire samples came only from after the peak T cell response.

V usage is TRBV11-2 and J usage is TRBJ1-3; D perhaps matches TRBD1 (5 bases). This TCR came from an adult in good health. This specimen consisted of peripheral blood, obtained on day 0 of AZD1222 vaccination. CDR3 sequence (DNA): TGTGCCAGCTTCTCAGGGAGCTCTGGAAACACCATATATTTT. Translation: CASFSGSSGNTIYF.